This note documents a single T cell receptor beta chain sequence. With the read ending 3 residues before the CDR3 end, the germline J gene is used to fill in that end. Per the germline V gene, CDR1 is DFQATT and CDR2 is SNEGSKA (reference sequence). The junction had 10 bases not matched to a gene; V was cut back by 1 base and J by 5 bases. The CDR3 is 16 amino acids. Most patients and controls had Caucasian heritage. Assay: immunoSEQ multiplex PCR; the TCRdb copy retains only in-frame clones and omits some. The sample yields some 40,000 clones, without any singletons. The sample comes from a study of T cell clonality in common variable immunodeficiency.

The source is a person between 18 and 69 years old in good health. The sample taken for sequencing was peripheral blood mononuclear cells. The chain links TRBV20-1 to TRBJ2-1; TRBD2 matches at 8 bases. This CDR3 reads CSARATSGGGNNEQFF. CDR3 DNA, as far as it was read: TGCAGTGCTAGAGCAACTAGCGGCGGTGGGAACAATGAG.